This note documents a single T cell receptor (beta chain) sequence. The entry originates in a study of T cells in Graves' hyperthyroidism and ophthalmopathy. Researchers took RNA transcripts and amplified the TCR beta CDR3 regions from them. HTBI primers were used for first-round RT-PCR of the TCR CDR3. Each CDR3 protein is one row after TCRdb ran MiXCR on the multiplex PCR reads. The table includes roughly 750,000 distinct CDR3 sequences, roughly 15% detected once. The source material was blood. This clonotype was obtained from a man aged 18 to 30 with Graves' hyperthyroidism.

CDR3 bases: TGCGCCAGCAATGCGGGAGTAGTGGAGACCCAGTACTTC. It encodes CASNAGVVETQYF. J is TRBJ2-5 and V is TRBV10-2; the match to TRBD2 covers 7 bases. The germline CDR1 and CDR2 sequences are WSHSY and SAAADI. CDR3 size: 13 residues. V lost 7 bases, J lost 5 bases, and 7 bases stayed unmatched.